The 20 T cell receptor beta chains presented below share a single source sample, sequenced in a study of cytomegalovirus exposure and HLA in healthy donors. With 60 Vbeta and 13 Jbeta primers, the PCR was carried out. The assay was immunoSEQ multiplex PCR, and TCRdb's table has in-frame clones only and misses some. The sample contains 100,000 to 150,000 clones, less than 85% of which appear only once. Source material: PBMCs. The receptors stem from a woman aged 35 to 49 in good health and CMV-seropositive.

CDR3 sequence reads: CASSPQDSYATNEKLFF. DNA for the CDR3: TGTGCCAGCTCACCACAGGACAGCTATGCAACTAATGAAAAACTGTTTTTT. V gene TRBV18 combines with J gene TRBJ1-4; D perhaps matches TRBD1 (6 bases). With 1 base removed from V and 0 bases from J, the gap between germline ends came to 12 bases. Germline V lookup: CDR1 KGHSH, CDR2 LQKENI. This CDR3 is 17 amino acids long.

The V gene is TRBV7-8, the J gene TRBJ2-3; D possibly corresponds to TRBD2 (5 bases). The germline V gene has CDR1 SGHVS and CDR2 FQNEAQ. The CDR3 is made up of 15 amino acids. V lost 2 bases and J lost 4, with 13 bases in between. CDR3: CASSLQPGSADTQYF. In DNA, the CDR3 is TGTGCCAGCAGCTTACAGCCGGGATCGGCAGATACGCAGTATTTT.

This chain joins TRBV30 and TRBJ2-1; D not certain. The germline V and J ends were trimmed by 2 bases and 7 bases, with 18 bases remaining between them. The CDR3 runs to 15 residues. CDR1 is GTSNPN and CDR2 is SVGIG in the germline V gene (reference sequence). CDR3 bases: TGTGCCTGGAGTATCGAAACCCGAGGAAAGAATGAGCAGTTCTTC. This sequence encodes CAWSIETRGKNEQFF.

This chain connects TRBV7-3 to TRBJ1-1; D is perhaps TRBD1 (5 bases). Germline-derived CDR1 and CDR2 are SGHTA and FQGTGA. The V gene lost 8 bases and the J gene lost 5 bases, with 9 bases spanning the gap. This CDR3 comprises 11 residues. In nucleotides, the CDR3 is TGTGCCAGCGGGGGGGGGACTGAAGCTTTCTTT. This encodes CASGGGTEAFF.

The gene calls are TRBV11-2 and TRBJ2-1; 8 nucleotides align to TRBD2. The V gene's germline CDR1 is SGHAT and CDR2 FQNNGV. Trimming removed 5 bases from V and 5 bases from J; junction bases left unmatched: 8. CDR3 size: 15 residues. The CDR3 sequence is CASSPPGGGNNEQFF. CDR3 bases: TGTGCCAGCAGCCCGCCTGGCGGGGGGAACAATGAGCAGTTCTTC.

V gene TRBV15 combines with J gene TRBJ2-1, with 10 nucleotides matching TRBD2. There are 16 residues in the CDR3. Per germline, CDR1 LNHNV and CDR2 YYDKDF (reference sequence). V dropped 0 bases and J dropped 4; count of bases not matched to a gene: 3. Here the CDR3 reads CATSRDTSGKYNEQFF. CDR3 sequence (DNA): TGTGCCACCAGCAGAGATACTAGCGGGAAATACAATGAGCAGTTCTTC.

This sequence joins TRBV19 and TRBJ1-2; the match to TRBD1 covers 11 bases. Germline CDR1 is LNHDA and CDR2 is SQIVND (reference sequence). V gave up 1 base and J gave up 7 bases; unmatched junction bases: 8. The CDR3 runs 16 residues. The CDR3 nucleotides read TGTGCCAGTAGTATAGCCCCCCCGGGACAGGGGGGTGGCTACACCTTC. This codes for CASSIAPPGQGGGYTF. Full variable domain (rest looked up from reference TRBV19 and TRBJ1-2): DGGITQSPKYLFRKEGQNVTLSCEQNLNHDAMYWYRQDPGQGLRLIYYSQIVNDFQKGDIAEGYSVSREKKESFPLTVTSAQKNPTAFYLCASSIAPPGQGGGYTFGSGTRLTVV.

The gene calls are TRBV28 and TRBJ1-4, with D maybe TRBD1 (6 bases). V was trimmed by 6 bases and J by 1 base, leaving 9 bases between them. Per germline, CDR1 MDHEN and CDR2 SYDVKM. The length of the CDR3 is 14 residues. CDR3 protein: CASRLQGTNEKLFF. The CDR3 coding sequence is TGTGCCAGCAGGCTACAGGGAACTAATGAAAAACTGTTTTTT. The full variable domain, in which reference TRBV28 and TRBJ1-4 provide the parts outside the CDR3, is DVKVTQSSRYLVKRTGEKVFLECVQDMDHENMFWYRQDPGLGLRLIYFSYDVKMKEKGDIPEGYSVSREKKERFSLILESASTNQTSMYLCASRLQGTNEKLFFGSGTQLSVL.

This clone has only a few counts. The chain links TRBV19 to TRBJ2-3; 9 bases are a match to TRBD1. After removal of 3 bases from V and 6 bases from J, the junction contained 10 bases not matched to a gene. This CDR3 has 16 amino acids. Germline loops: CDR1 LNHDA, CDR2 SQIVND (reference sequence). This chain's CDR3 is CASSIGQGTAGDTQYF. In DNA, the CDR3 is TGTGCCAGTAGTATCGGACAGGGGACGGCAGGGGATACGCAGTATTTT.

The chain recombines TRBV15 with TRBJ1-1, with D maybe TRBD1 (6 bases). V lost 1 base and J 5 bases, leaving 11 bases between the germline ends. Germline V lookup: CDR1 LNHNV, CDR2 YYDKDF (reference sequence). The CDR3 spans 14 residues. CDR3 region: CATSRGLQGTEAFF. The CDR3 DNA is TGTGCCACCAGCAGAGGGCTACAGGGTACTGAAGCTTTCTTT.

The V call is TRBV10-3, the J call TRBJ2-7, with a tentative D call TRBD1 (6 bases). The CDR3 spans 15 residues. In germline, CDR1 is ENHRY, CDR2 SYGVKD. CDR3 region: CATSARTAVYYEQYF. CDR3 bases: TGTGCGACCTCCGCGCGGACAGCAGTATACTACGAGCAGTACTTC.

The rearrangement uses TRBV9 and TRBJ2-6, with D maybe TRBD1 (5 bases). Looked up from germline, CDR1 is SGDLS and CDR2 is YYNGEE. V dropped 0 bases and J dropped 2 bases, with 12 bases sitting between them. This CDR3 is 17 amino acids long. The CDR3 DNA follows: TGTGCCAGCAGCGTAGTGGGGAAAGGGGCTGGGGCCAACGTCCTGACTTTC. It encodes CASSVVGKGAGANVLTF.

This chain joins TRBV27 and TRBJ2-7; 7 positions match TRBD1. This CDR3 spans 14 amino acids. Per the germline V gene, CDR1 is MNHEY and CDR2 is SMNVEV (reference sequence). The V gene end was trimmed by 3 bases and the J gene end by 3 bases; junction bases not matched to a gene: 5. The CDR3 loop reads CASSLNRGYYEQYF. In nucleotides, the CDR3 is TGTGCCAGCAGTTTGAACAGGGGTTACTACGAGCAGTACTTC.

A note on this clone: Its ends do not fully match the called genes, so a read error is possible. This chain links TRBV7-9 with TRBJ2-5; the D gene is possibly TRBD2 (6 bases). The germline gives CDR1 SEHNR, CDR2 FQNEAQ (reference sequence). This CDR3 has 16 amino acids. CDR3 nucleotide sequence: TGTTCCAGCAGCTTTTGGGGCGGGACTGATGAAGAGACCCAGTACTTC. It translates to CSSSFWGGTDEETQYF. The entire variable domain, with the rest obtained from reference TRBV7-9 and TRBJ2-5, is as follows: DTGVSQNPRHKITKRGQNVTFRCDPISEHNRLYWYRQTLGQGPEFLTYFQNEAQLEKSRLLSDRFSAERPKGSFSTLEIQRTEQGDSAMYLCSSSFWGGTDEETQYFGPGTRLLVL.

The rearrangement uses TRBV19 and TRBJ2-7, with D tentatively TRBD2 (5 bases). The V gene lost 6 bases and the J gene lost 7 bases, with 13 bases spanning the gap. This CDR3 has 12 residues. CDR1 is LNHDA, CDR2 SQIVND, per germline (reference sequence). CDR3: CASRPQSGEQYF. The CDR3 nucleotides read TGTGCCAGTAGACCCCAATCGGGGGAGCAGTACTTC.

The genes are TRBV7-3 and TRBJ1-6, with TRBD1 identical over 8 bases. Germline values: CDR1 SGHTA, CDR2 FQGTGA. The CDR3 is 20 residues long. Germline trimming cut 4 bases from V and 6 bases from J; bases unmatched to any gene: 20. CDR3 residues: CASSSGGPPSGIFINSPLHF. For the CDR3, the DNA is TGTGCCAGCAGCTCAGGGGGCCCTCCCTCGGGCATTTTCATTAATTCACCCCTCCACTTT.

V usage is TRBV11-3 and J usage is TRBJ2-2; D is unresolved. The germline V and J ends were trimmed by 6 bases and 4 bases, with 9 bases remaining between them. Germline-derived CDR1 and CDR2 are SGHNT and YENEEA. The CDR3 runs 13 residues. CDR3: CASSILITGELFF. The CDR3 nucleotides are TGTGCCAGCAGTATCCTAATCACCGGGGAGCTGTTTTTT.

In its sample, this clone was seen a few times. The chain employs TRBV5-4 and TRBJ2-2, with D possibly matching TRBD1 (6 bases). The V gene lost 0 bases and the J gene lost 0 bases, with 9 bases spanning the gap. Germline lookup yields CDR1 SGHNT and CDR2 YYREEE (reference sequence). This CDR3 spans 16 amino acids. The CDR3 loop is CASSLDGGANTGELFF. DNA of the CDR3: TGTGCCAGCAGCTTGGATGGGGGCGCGAACACCGGGGAGCTGTTTTTT.

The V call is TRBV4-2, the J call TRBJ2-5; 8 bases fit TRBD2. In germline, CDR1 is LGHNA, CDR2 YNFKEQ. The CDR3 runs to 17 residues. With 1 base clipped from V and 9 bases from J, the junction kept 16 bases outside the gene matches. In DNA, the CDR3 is TGTGCCAGCAGCCAAGGCGAGGCGGGGGCCTCCGGGGGGGCCCAGTACTTC. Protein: CASSQGEAGASGGAQYF.

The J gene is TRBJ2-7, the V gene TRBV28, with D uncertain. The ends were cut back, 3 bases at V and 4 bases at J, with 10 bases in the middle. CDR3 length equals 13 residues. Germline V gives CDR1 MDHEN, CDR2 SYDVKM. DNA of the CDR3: TGTGCCAGCAGTTTCCCGCCAGCGTACGAGCAGTACTTC. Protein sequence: CASSFPPAYEQYF.